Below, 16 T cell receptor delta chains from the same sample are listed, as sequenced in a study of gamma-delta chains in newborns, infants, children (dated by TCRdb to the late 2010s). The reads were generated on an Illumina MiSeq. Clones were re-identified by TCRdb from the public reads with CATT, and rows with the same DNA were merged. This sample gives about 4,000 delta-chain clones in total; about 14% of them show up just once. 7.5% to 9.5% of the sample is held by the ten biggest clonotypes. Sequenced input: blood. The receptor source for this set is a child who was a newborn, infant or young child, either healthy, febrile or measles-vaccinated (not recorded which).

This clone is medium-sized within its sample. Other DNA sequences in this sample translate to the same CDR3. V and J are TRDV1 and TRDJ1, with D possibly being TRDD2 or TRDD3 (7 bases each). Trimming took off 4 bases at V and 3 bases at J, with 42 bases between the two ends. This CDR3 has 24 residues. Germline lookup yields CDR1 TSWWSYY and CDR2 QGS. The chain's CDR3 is CALGGPWEVRLPQARGIQADKLIF. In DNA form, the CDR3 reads TGTGCTCTTGGGGGGCCTTGGGAGGTTCGCCTTCCTCAGGCCCGGGGGATCCAGGCCGATAAACTCATCTTT.

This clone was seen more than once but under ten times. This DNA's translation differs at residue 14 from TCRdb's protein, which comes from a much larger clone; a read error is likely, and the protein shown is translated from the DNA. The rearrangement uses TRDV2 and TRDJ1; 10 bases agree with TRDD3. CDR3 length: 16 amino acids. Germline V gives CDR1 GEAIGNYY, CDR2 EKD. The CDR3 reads CACDTLGDKDTDKPIF. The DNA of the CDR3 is TGTGCCTGTGACACGCTGGGGGATAAGGACACCGATAAACCCATCTTT.

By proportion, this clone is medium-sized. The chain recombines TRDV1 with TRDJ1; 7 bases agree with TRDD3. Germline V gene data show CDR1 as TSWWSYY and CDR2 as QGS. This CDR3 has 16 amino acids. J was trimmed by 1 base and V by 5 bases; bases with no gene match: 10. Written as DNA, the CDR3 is TGTGCTCTTGGGAAGGGTTACTGGGGTCTCACCGATAAACTCATCTTT. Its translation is CALGKGYWGLTDKLIF.

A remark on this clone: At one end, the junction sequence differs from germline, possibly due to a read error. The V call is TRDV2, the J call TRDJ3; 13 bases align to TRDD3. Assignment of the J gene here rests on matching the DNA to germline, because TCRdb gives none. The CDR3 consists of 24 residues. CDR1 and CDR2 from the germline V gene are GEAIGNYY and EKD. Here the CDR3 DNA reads TGTGCCTGTGACACCACGGAAACTGGGGGATACGCCAAGAATCGCTCCTGGGACACCCGAAAGATGTTTTTC. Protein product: CACDTTETGGYAKNRSWDTRKMFF.

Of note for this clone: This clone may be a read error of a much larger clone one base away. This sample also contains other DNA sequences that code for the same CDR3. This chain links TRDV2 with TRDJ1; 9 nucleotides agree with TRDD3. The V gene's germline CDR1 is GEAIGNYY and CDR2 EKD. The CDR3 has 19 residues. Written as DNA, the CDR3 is TGTGCCTGTGACAACGTCCGCTGGGGGATTTATTCGTACACCGATAAACTAATCTTT. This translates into CACDNVRWGIYSYTDKLIF.

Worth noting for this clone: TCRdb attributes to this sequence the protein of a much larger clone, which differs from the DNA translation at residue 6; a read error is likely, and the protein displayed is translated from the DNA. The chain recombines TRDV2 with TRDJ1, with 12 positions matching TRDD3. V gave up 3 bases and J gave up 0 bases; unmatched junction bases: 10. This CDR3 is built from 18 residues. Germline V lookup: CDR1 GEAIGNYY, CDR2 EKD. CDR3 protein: CACDPPTGGYRYTDKLIF. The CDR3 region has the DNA TGTGCCTGTGACCCTCCTACTGGGGGATACCGGTACACCGATAAACTCATCTTT.

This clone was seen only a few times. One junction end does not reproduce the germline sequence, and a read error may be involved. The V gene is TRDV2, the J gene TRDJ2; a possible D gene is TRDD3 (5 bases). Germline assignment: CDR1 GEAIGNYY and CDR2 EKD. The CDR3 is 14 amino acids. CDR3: CACDTWWIAAQLFF. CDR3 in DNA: TGTGCCTGCGACACTTGGTGGATAGCAGCACAACTCTTCTTT.

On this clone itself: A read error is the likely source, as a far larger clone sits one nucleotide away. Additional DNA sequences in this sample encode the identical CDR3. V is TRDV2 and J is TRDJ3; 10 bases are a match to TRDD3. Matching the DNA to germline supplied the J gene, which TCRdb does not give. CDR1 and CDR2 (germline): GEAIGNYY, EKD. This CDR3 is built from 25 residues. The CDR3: CACDTVAQHRAGGYASSWDTRQMFF. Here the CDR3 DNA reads TGCGCCTGTGACACCGTAGCCCAACATCGCGCGGGGGGATACGCAAGCTCCTGGGACACCCGACAGATGTTTTTC.

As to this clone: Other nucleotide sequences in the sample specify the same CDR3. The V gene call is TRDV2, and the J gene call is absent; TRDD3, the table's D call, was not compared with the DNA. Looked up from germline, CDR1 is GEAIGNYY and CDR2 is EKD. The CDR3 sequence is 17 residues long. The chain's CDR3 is CACEPRGEIMETDNIIF. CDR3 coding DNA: TGTGCCTGTGAGCCGCGGGGGGAGATCATGGAAACCGATAACATCATCTTT.

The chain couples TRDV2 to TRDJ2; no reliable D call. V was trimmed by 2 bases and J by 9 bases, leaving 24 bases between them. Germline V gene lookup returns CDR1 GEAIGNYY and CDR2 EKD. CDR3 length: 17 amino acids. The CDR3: CACDILWDATLPSQLFF. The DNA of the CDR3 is TGTGCCTGTGACATTCTGTGGGACGCTACTTTGCCATCACAACTCTTCTTT.

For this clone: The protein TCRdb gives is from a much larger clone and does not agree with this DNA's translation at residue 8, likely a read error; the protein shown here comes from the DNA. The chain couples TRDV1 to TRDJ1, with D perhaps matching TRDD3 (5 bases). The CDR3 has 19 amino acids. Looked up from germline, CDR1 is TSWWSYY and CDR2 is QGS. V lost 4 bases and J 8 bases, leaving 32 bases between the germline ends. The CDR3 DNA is TGTGCTCTTGGGGGAACCCTTTCTAATTCGTGGAGGGATCGGATAAAACTCATCTTT. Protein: CALGGTLSNSWRDRIKLIF.

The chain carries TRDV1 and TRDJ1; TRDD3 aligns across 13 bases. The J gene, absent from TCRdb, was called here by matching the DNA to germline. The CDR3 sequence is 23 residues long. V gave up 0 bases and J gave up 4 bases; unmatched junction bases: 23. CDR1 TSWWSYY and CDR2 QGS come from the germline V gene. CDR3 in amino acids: CALGELTKHDITGGYAFGDKLIF. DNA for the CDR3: TGTGCTCTTGGGGAACTAACCAAACACGACATTACTGGGGGATACGCGTTCGGCGATAAACTCATCTTT.

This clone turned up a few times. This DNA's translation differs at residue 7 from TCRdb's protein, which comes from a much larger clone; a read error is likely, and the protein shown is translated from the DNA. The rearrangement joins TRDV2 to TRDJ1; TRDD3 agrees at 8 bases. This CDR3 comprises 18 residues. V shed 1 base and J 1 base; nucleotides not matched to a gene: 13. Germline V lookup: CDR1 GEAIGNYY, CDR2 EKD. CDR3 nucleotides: TGTGCCTGTGACACTTTACCGGGGGATATCCCGCGCACCGATAAACTCATCTTT. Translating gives CACDTLPGDIPRTDKLIF.

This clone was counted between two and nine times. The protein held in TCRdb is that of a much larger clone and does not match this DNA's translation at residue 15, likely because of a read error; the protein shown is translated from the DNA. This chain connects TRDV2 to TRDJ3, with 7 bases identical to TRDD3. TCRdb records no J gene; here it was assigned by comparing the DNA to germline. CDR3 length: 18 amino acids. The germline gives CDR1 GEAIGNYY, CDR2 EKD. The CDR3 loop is CACDRLGARSWDTRKMFF. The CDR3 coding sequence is TGTGCCTGTGACAGGCTGGGGGCCCGCTCCTGGGACACCCGAAAGATGTTTTTC.

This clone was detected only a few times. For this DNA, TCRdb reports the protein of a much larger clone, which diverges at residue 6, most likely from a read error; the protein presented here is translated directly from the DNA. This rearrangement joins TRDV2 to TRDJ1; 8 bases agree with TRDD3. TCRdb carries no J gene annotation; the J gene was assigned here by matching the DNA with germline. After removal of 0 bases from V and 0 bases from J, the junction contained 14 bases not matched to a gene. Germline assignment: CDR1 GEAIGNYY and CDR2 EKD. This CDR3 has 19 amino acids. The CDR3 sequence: CACDTGSRDTPWDTDKLIF. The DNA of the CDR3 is TGTGCCTGTGACACCGGCAGTAGGGATACGCCGTGGGACACCGATAAACTCATCTTT.

CDR3 in DNA: TGTGCCTGTGACTCGATTCTACTGGGGGATACTAACACCGATAAACTCATCTTT. Its translation is CACDSILLGDTNTDKLIF. The rearrangement links TRDV2 to TRDJ1; 12 positions match TRDD3. The J gene comes from matching the DNA to germline here; TCRdb lacks it. V was clipped by 3 bases and J by 0 bases; unmatched bases: 10. CDR1 is GEAIGNYY, CDR2 EKD, per germline. The CDR3 has 18 residues.